This T cell receptor beta chain was obtained from a study of response to subunit inactivated influenza vaccine. In its sample, this clonotype was seen a few times. The target antigen is unknown. Study observations and caveats: It was the authors' suggestion that each seasonal influenza vaccination recruits few new T cells.

The CDR3 contains 16 residues. V lost 4 bases and J 4 bases, leaving 17 bases between the germline ends. CDR1 and CDR2 (germline): MNHEY, SVGAGI. In TCRdb, the RT-PCR reads were re-called with MiXCR into one record per CDR3 protein. The sample contains about 570,000 distinct CDR3 sequences, about 12% of which appear only once. The genes are TRBV6-5 and TRBJ2-1; the D gene is possibly TRBD2 (5 bases). This clonotype was obtained from a man aged 45 to 65 who received an inactivated influenza vaccine. Sequencing was performed on PBMCs from blood, taken on the day of vaccination. The CDR3 loop reads CASSLFFSERYNEQFF. CDR3 DNA sequence: TGTGCCAGCAGTTTGTTCTTTTCGGAGCGGTACAATGAGCAGTTCTTC.